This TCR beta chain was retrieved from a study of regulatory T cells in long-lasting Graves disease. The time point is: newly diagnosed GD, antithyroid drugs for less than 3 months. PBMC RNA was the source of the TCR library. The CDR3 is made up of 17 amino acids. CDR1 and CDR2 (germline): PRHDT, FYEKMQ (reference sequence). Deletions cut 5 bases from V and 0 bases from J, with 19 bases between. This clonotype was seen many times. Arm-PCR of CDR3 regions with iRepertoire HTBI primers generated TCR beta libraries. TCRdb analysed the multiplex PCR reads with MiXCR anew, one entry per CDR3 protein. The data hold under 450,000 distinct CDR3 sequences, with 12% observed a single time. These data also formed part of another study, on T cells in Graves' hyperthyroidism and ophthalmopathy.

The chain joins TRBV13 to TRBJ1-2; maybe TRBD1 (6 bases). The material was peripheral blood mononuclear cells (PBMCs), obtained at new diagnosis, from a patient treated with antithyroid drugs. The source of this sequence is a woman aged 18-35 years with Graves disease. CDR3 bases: TGTGCCAGCAGCCCCCGAACCGTGGGGGGCCCTAACTATGGCTACACCTTC. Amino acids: CASSPRTVGGPNYGYTF. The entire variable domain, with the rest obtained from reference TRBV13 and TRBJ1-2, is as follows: AAGVIQSPRHLIKEKRETATLKCYPIPRHDTVYWYQQGPGQDPQFLISFYEKMQSDKGSIPDRFSAQQFSDYHSELNMSSLELGDSALYFCASSPRTVGGPNYGYTFGSGTRLTVV.